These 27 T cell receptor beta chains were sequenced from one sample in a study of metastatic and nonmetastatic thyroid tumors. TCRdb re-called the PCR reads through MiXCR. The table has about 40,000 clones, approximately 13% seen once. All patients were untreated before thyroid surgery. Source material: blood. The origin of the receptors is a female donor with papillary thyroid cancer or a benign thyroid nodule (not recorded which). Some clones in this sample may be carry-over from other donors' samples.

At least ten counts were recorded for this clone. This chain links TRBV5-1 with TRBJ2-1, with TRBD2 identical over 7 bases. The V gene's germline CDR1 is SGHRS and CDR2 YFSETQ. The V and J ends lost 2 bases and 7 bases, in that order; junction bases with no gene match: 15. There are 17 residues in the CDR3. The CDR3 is CASSFPPVAREVNEQFF. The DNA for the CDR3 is TGCGCCAGCAGCTTTCCGCCTGTGGCTCGGGAGGTGAATGAGCAGTTCTTC.

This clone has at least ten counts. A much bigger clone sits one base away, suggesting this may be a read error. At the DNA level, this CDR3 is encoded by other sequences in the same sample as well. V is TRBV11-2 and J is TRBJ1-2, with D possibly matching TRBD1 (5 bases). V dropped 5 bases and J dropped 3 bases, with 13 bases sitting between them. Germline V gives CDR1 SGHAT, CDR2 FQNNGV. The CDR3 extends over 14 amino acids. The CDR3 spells CASSLNRLDYGYTF. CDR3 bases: TGTGCCAGCAGCCTAAACAGGTTGGACTATGGCTACACCTTC.

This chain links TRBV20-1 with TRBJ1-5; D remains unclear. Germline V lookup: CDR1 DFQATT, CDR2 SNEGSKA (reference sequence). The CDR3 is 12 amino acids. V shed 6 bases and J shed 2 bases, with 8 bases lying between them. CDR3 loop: CSAIKGNQPQHF. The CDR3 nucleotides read TGCAGTGCAATCAAGGGCAATCAGCCCCAGCATTTT.

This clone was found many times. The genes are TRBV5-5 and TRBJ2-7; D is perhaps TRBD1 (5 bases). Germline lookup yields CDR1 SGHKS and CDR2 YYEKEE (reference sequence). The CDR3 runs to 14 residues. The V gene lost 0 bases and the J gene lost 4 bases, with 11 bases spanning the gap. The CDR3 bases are TGTGCCAGCAGCTTGGAAGGGGTCAAGTACGAGCAGTACTTC. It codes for CASSLEGVKYEQYF.

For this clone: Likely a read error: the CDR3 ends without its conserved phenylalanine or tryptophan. CDR3 region: CASGRGRETQYI. The CDR3 nucleotides are TGTGCCAGCGGACGGGGGAGAGAGACCCAGTACATC. J is TRBJ2-5 and V is TRBV6-2 or TRBV6-3, with D possibly matching TRBD2 (6 bases). Germline CDR1 and CDR2: MNHEY and SVGEGT. The length of the CDR3 is 12 residues. V was clipped by 8 bases and J by 4 bases, with 11 bases between them.

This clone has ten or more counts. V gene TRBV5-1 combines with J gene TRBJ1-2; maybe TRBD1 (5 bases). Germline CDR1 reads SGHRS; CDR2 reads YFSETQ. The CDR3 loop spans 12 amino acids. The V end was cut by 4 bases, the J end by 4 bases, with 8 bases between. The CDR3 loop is CASSEGFYGYTF. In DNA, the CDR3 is TGCGCCAGCAGCGAGGGGTTCTATGGCTACACCTTC. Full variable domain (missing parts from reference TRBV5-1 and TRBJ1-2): KAGVTQTPRYLIKTRGQQVTLSCSPISGHRSVSWYQQTPGQGLQFLFEYFSETQRNKGNFPGRFSGRQFSNSRSEMNVSTLELGDSALYLCASSEGFYGYTFGSGTRLTVV.

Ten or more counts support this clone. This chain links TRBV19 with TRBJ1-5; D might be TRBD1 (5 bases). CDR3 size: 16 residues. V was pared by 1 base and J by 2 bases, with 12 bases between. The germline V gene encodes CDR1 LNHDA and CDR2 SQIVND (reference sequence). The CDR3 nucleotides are TGTGCCAGTAGTATAGCGGGCAGGGCCGGCAATCAGCCCCAGCATTTT. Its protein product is CASSIAGRAGNQPQHF.

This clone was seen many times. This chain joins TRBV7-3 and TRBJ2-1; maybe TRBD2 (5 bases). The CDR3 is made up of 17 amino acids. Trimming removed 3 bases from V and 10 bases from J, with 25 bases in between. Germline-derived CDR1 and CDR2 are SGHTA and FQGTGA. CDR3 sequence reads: CASSFTDGGRGKEEQFF. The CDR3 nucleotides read TGTGCCAGCAGCTTTACAGACGGCGGTCGGGGAAAGGAGGAGCAGTTCTTC.

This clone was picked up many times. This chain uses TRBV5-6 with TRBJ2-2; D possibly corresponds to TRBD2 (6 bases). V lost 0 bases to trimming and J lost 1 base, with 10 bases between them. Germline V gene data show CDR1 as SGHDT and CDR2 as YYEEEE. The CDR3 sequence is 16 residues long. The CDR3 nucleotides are TGTGCCAGCAGCTTGGTCGGGGGTCTGAACACCGGGGAGCTGTTTTTT. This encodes CASSLVGGLNTGELFF.

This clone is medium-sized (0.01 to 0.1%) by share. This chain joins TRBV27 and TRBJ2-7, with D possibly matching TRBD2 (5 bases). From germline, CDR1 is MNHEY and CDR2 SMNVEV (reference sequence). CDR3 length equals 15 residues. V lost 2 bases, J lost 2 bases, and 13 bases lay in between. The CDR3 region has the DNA TGTGCCAGCAGTTTAAGCGGTGGGCAGCCCTACGAGCAGTACTTC. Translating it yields CASSLSGGQPYEQYF.

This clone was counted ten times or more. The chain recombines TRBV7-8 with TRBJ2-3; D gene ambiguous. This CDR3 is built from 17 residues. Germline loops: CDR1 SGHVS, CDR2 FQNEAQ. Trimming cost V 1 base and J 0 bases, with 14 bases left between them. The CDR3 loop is CASSLDGFGTSTDTQYF. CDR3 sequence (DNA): TGTGCCAGCAGCTTAGATGGGTTTGGTACTAGCACAGATACGCAGTATTTT.

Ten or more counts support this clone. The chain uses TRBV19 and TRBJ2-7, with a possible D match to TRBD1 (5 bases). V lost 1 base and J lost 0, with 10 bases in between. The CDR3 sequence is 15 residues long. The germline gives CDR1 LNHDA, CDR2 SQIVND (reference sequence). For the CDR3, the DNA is TGTGCCAGTAGTATAGGAACAGGCCTCTCCTACGAGCAGTACTTC. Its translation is CASSIGTGLSYEQYF.

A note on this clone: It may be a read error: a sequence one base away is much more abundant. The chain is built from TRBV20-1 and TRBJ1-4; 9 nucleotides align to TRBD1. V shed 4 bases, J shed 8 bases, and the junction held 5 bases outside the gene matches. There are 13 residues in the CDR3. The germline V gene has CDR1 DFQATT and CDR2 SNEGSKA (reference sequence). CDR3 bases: TGCAGTGCTAAGGGGACAGGGAACGAAAAACTGTTTTTT. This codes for CSAKGTGNEKLFF.

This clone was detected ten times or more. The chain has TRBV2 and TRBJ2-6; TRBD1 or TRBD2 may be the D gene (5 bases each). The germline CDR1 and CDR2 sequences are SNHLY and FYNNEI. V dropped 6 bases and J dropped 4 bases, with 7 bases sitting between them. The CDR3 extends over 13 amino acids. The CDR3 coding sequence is TGTGCCAGCAGGGGGGTGGGGGCCAACGTCCTGACTTTC. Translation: CASRGVGANVLTF.

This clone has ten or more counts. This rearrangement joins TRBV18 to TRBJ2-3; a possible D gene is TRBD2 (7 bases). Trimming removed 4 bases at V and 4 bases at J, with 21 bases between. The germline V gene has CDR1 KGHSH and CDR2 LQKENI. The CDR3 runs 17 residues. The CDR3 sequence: CASSRERGATVADTQYF. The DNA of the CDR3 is TGTGCCAGCTCACGCGAACGGGGGGCGACGGTGGCAGATACGCAGTATTTT.

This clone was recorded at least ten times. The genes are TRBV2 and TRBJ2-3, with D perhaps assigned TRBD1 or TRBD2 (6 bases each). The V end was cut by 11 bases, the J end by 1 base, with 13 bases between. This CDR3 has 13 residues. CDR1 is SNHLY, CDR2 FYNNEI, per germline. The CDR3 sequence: CAVRGVGTDTQYF. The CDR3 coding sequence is TGTGCCGTTAGGGGGGTGGGCACAGATACGCAGTATTTT.

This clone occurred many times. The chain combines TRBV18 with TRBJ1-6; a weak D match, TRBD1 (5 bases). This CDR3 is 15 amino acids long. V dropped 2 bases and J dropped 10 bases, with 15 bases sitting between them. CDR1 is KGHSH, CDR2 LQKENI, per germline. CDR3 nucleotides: TGTGCCAGCTCACCAGGAAGTCAGGGAAGCTCACCCCTCCACTTT. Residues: CASSPGSQGSSPLHF.

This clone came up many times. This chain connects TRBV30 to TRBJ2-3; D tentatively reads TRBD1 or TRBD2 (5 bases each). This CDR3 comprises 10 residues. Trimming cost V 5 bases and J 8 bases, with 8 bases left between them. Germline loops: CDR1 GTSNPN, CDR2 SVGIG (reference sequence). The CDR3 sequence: CAWDGGTQYF. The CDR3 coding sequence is TGTGCCTGGGATGGGGGTACGCAGTATTTT.

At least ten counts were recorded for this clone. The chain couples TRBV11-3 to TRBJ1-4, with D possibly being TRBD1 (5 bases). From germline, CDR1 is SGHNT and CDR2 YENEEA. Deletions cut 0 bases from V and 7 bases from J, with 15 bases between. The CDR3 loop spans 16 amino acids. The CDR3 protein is CASSLDSASRGEKLFF. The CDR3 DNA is TGTGCCAGCAGCTTAGATTCAGCCTCTAGGGGTGAAAAACTGTTTTTT.

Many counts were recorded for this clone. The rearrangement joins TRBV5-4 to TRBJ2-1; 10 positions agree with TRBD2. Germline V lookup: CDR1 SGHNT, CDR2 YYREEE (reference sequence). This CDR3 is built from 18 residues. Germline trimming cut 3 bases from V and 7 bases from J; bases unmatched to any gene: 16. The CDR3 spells CASSWGQAGGPRGNEQFF. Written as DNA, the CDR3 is TGTGCCAGCAGCTGGGGGCAAGCGGGAGGGCCACGTGGTAATGAGCAGTTCTTC.

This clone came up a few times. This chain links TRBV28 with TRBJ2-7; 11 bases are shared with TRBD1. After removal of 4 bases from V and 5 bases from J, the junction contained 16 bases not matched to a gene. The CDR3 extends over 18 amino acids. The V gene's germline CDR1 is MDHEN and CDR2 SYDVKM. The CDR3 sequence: CASSSLAPTGTGGNEQYF. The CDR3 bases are TGTGCCAGCAGTTCCCTTGCCCCCACCGGGACAGGGGGAAACGAGCAGTACTTC.

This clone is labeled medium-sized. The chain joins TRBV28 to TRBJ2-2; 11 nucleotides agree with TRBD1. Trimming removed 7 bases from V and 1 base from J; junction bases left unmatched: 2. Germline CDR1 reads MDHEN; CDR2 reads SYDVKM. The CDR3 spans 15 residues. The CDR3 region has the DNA TGTGCCAGCACGGACAGGGGGCTGAACACCGGGGAGCTGTTTTTT. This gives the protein CASTDRGLNTGELFF.

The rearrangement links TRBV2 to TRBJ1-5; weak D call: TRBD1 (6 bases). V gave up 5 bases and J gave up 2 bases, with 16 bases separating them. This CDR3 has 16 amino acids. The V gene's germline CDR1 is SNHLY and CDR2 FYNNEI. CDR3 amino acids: CASSSSGQCGNQPQHF. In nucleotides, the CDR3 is TGTGCCAGCAGTTCATCCGGACAGTGCGGCAATCAGCCCCAGCATTTT.

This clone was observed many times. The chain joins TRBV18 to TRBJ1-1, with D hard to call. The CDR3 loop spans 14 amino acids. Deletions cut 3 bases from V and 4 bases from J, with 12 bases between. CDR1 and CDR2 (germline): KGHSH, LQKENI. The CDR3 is CASSPPSSGTEAFF. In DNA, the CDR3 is TGTGCCAGCTCACCCCCAAGTAGTGGCACTGAAGCTTTCTTT.

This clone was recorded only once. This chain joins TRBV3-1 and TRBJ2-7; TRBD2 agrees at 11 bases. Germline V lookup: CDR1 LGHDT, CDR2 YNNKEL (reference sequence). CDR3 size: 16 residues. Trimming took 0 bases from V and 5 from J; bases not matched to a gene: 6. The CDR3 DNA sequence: TGTGCCAGCAGCCAAGATCTAACTAGCGGGAGCCACGAGCAGTACTTC. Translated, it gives CASSQDLTSGSHEQYF.

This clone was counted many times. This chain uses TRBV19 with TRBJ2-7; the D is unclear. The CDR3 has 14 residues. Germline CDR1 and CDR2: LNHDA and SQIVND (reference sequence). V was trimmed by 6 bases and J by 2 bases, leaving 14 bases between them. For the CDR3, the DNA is TGTGCCAGTAGCCGGGCTACTGGCACCTACGAGCAGTACTTC. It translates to CASSRATGTYEQYF.

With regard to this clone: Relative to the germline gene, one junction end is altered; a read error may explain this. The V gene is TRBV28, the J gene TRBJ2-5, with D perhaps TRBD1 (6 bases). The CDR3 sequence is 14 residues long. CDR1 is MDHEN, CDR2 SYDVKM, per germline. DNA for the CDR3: TGTGCCAGCAGTATCCCGACAGGCACAGAGACACAGTACTTC. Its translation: CASSIPTGTETQYF.